This TCR beta chain was identified during a study of cytomegalovirus exposure and HLA in healthy donors. Study-level results: TCR beta chains associated with HLA were, in a later analysis, more clonally expanded than equally common others. It was 160 or so TCR beta chains that were listed as cytomegalovirus-associated. In a later analysis, HLA-C alleles had the fewest associated TCRs, DRB1 alleles the most. The CMV antigen specificity of a few CMV-associated chains was confirmed through in vitro analysis.

The PCR had 60 Vbeta and 13 Jbeta primers. Libraries were prepared by immunoSEQ multiplex PCR; TCRdb keeps only in-frame clonotypes and omits some of them. The sample carries about 200,000 clones, 83% recorded once. As concerns this clone: Its target is not known.

The V gene end was trimmed by 6 bases and the J gene end by 4 bases; junction bases not matched to a gene: 7. The CDR3 length is 14 residues. From germline, CDR1 is SQVTM and CDR2 ANQGSEA. The chain employs TRBV29-1 and TRBJ2-1, with TRBD1 identical over 9 bases. Sequencing was carried out using PBMCs. The receptor was derived from a girl under 18 in good health and CMV-seronegative. In DNA, the CDR3 is TGCAGCGTGCACAGGGGGCCGGGATACAATGAGCAGTTCTTC. Protein product: CSVHRGPGYNEQFF.